These 2 T cell receptor beta chains were all obtained from the same sample, sequenced in a study of blood T cell repertoires in COVID-19. Using immunoSEQ multiplex PCR, the repertoire was profiled, and TCRdb retains in-frame clones only, with some absent. The sample has 150,000 to 250,000 clones, around 87% seen once. Sequencing input: PBMCs or T cells enriched from blood (not recorded which). The receptor source for this set is a woman between 25 and 40 years old who had recovered from COVID-19.

The count of this clone is one. This chain joins TRBV2 and TRBJ2-3, with TRBD2 matching 9 bases. The CDR3 covers 15 residues. J was trimmed by 5 bases and V by 8 bases; bases with no gene match: 11. Germline V lookup: CDR1 SNHLY, CDR2 FYNNEI. CDR3 region: CASGILSGGGDTQYF. CDR3 sequence (DNA): TGTGCCAGCGGTATACTTAGCGGGGGCGGAGATACGCAGTATTTT.

The count of this clone is one. The same CDR3 also results from other DNA sequences found in this sample. CDR3 loop: CASSPGTSGRTDTQYF. CDR3 DNA sequence: TGTGCCAGCAGCCCTGGGACTAGCGGGAGGACAGATACGCAGTATTTT. The chain carries TRBV11-3 and TRBJ2-3; 15 bases align to TRBD2. Germline CDR1 reads SGHNT; CDR2 reads YENEEA. The CDR3 has 16 residues. Trimming removed 5 bases from V and 3 bases from J; junction bases left unmatched: 3.